The source of this TCR beta chain is a study of beta chain features in type 1 diabetes. V was clipped by 5 bases and J by 5 bases; unmatched bases: 5. Germline lookup yields CDR1 LGHNT and CDR2 FRNRAP. The CDR3 sequence is 13 residues long. The study, taken as a whole, reports: Researchers report that Type 1 diabetes patients had moderately but significantly shorter TCRB CDR3s across all four CD4+ subsets.

Expressed TCRB transcripts were sequenced, since all the RNA that had been isolated was reverse transcribed. Measured with immunoSEQ multiplex PCR; TCRdb has only the in-frame clones, and not every one. In the table there are about 660,000 clones, around 15% of which are singletons. Of note for this clone: Its antigen is not known.

This receptor was identified in a man between 18 and 29 years old with type 1 diabetes. What was sequenced was naive CD4+ T cells from blood. V is TRBV12-5 and J is TRBJ2-5, with 7 bases aligning to TRBD1. The CDR3 spells CASGAQGEETQYF. In nucleotides, the CDR3 is TGTGCTAGTGGTGCCCAGGGGGAGGAGACCCAGTACTTC.